This TCR beta chain was recorded in a study of blood T cell repertoires in COVID-19. Study in general: Spain, Italy and the United States supplied samples that represented acute and convalescent COVID-19. T cells, B-cell-depleted T cells, or PBMCs provided the cDNA or gDNA that served as material.

Methods used by the authors: Scientists estimated how many nucleated cells there were by amplifying reference gene primers. Measured with immunoSEQ multiplex PCR; TCRdb has only the in-frame clones, and not every one. The D gene and trimming were derived from the DNA, and the V and J assignments and clone size from that table. Of about 140,000 clones listed, around 80% were seen once; the top ten hold approximately 9%. The specimen sequenced was peripheral blood. This TCR was sampled from an elderly woman in a cohort sampled during active or convalescent COVID-19.

The CDR3 loop is CASSERGPWETQYF. The CDR3 DNA reads as TGTGCCAGCAGCGAGCGGGGGCCGTGGGAGACCCAGTACTTC. This rearrangement joins TRBV2 to TRBJ2-5; 8 bases match TRBD2. Germline trimming cut 6 bases from V and 5 bases from J; bases unmatched to any gene: 8. Germline loops: CDR1 SNHLY, CDR2 FYNNEI. The CDR3 consists of 14 residues.